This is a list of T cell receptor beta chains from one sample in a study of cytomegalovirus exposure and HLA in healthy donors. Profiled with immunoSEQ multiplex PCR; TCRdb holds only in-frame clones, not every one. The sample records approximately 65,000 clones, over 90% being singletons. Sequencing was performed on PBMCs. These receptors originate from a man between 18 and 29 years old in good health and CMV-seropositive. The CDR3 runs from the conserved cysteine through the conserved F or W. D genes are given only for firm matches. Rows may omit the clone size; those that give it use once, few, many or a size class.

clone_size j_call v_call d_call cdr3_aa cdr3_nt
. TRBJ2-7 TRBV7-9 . CASSLALASHEQYF TGTGCCAGCAGCTTAGCGCTAGCTTCCCACGAGCAGTACTTC
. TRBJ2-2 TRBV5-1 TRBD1 CASSFGTGAGELFF TGCGCCAGCAGCTTCGGGACAGGGGCCGGGGAGCTGTTTTTT
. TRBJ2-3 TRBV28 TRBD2 CASRPPGLAGGTDTQYF TGTGCCAGCAGACCACCGGGACTAGCGGGAGGCACAGATACGCAGTATTTT
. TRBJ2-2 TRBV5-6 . CASSLDGGSTGELFF TGTGCCAGCAGCTTGGACGGGGGTAGCACCGGGGAGCTGTTTTTT
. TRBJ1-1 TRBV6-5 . CASSYTTAPKLTEAFF TGTGCCAGCAGTTACACGACTGCCCCTAAGCTCACTGAAGCTTTCTTT
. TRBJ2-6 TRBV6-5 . CASSYSSQTGANVLTF TGTGCCAGCAGTTACTCTTCACAAACTGGGGCCAACGTCCTGACTTTC
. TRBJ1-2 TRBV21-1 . CASSKTGTNYGYTF TGTGCCAGCAGCAAGACAGGGACTAACTATGGCTACACCTTC
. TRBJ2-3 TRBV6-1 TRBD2 CASSEYRGTSGDTQYF TGTGCCAGCAGTGAATATAGAGGGACTAGCGGTGATACGCAGTATTTT
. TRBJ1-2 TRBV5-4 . CASSLAAIPGYTF TGTGCCAGCAGCTTGGCTGCTATCCCGGGCTACACCTTC
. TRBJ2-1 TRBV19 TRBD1 CASTTTGTGFNEQFF TGTGCCAGTACAACGACCGGGACAGGGTTCAATGAGCAGTTCTTC
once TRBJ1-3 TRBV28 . CASSKRQISGNTIYF TGTGCCAGCAGCAAAAGACAGATTTCTGGAAACACCATATATTTT
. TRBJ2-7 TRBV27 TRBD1 CASSRQGLGYEQYF TGTGCCAGCAGTAGACAGGGTCTCGGCTACGAGCAGTACTTC
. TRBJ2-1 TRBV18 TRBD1 CASSLARDRDLNEQFF TGTGCCAGCTCACTCGCCCGGGACAGGGATTTGAATGAGCAGTTCTTC
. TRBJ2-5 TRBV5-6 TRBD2 CASSSLAGEKETQYF TGTGCCAGCAGCTCCTTAGCGGGAGAGAAAGAGACCCAGTACTTC
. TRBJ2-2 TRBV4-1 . CASSQSFANTGELFF TGCGCCAGCAGCCAATCCTTTGCGAACACCGGGGAGCTGTTTTTT
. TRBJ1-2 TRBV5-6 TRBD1 CASSPDRGRGGYTF TGTGCCAGCAGCCCGGACAGGGGGCGCGGGGGCTACACCTTC
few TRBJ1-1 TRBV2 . CASSGYRDTEAFF TGTGCCAGCAGTGGGTATCGGGACACTGAAGCTTTCTTT
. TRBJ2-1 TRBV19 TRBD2 CASSMTASGRPNEQFF TGTGCCAGTAGTATGACCGCTAGCGGGAGGCCCAATGAGCAGTTCTTC
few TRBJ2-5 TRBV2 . CASSPQETQYF TGTGCCAGCAGCCCGCAAGAGACCCAGTACTTC
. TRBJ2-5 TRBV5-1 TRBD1 CASSPDNLDRVEKTQYF TGCGCCAGCAGCCCAGACAACTTGGACAGGGTGGAGAAGACCCAGTACTTC
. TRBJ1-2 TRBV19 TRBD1 CASSVTGALYGYTF TGTGCCAGTAGTGTCACAGGGGCTCTTTATGGCTACACCTTC
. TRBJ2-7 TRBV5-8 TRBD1 CASSFLQGANEQYF TGTGCCAGCAGCTTTCTACAGGGGGCTAACGAGCAGTACTTC
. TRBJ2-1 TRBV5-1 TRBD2 CASSKRTSGSDEQFF TGCGCCAGCAGCAAAAGGACTAGCGGGAGTGATGAGCAGTTCTTC
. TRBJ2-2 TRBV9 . CASSLTGNTGELFF TGTGCCAGCAGTTTGACAGGAAACACCGGGGAGCTGTTTTTT
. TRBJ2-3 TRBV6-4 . CASSEAGDSADTQYF TGTGCCAGCAGTGAAGCGGGTGATAGCGCAGATACGCAGTATTTT
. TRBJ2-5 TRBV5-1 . CASSLPGGETQYF TGCGCCAGCAGCTTGCCTGGGGGGGAGACCCAGTACTTC
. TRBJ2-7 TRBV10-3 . CAIGEGGEQYF TGTGCCATCGGGGAGGGGGGCGAGCAGTACTTC
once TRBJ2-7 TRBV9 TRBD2 CASSVAASGEYEQYF TGTGCCAGCAGCGTAGCTGCTAGCGGGGAGTACGAGCAGTACTTC
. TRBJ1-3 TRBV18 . CASSPQEGSSGNTIYF TGTGCCAGCTCACCACAAGAGGGTAGCTCTGGAAACACCATATATTTT
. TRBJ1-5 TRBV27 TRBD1 CASRLGQGSGQPQHF TGTGCCAGCAGGCTCGGACAGGGGAGCGGTCAGCCCCAGCATTTT
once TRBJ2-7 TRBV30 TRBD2 CAWSVLAGGYEQYF TGTGCCTGGAGTGTTCTAGCGGGAGGGTACGAGCAGTACTTC
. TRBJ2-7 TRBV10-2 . CASSENGSDDEQYF TGCGCCAGCAGTGAGAACGGGAGTGATGACGAGCAGTACTTC
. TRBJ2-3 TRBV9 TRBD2 CASSVRTSGATDTQYF TGTGCCAGCAGCGTAAGGACTAGCGGAGCCACAGATACGCAGTATTTT
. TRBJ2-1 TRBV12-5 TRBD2 CASGPGLAAHNEQFF TGTGCTAGTGGTCCTGGACTAGCGGCCCACAATGAGCAGTTCTTC
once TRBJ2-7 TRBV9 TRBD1 CASPGTGQDEQYF TGTGCCAGCCCCGGGACAGGCCAGGACGAGCAGTACTTC
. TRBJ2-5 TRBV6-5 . CASSSPPTGTETQYF TGTGCCAGCAGTTCTCCCCCAACGGGAACGGAGACCCAGTACTTC
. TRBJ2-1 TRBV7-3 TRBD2 CASSWTSGKYNEQFF TGTGCCAGCAGCTGGACTAGCGGGAAATACAATGAGCAGTTCTTC
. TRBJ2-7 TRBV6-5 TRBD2 CASSNRREAYEQYF TGTGCCAGCAGTAACCGACGGGAGGCCTACGAGCAGTACTTC
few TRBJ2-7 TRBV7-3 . CASSLFSGYEQYF TGTGCCAGCAGCCTATTTAGCGGTTACGAGCAGTACTTC
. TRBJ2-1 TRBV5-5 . CASSFDYINEQFF TGTGCCAGCAGCTTCGACTACATCAATGAGCAGTTCTTC
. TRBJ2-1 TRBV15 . CATSPTITDWNEQFF TGTGCCACCAGTCCCACCATAACGGACTGGAATGAGCAGTTCTTC